This entry features one T cell receptor (beta chain) sequence. Its antigen is not known. This specimen belongs to a study of CD4 T cells in relation to SARS-CoV-2 and coronaviruses. Study summary: After nine to eleven days of antigen culture, PBMC TCR beta CDR3s were sequenced. Study-wide results and limits: In about 65% of donors, memory CD4+ clonotypes crossrecognized SARS-CoV-2 and at least one common cold coronavirus spike. Each donor contributed either pre-pandemic or post-infection samples, not both.

Measured with immunoSEQ multiplex PCR; TCRdb has only the in-frame clones, and not every one. The sample includes about 11,000 clones, roughly 81% of them seen just once. The V and J ends lost 2 bases and 7 bases respectively, with 12 bases between them. CDR1 is MNHEY, CDR2 SVGEGT, per germline. The CDR3 length is 14 residues. CD4+ T cells from unexposed donors were obtained before the COVID-19 pandemic (2011-2018). The cells were cultured for 10 days before CD4+ T cells were isolated. The V call is TRBV6-2 or TRBV6-3, the J call TRBJ2-1; no reliable D call. The receptor was derived from a human donor in good health. Sample: CD4+ T cells from PBMCs, cultured in vitro. The CDR3 bases are TGTGCCAGCAGTTACCCTATGCGGCAGAATGAGCAGTTCTTC. Translated, it gives CASSYPMRQNEQFF.